One and the same sample provided the 28 T cell receptor beta chains below, sequenced in a study of blood T cell repertoires in COVID-19 (dated by TCRdb to 2020 to 2022). The method was the immunoSEQ multiplex PCR assay. TCRdb mirrors the immuneACCESS table, restricted to in-frame sequences. Some clones are absent from its copies; in checked studies, under half trace to an unresolved V gene, and the reason for the others is unknown. The sample table records under 100,000 clones; about 73% of these occur just once. The ten largest clones represent around 33% of the sample. Sample: peripheral blood. These receptors all come from a man aged 55 to 70 with COVID-19, enrolled during active disease.

The chain has TRBV5-1 and TRBJ2-2; 8 positions match TRBD1. This CDR3 has 15 residues. Trimming at V came to 4 bases and at J to 6 bases, leaving 8 bases not matched to a gene. Germline CDR1 is SGHRS and CDR2 is YFSETQ. The CDR3 protein is CASSLLTGVAGELFF. DNA of the CDR3: TGCGCCAGCAGCCTACTGACAGGGGTGGCCGGGGAGCTGTTTTTT.

This clone was picked up a small number of times. The V call is TRBV29-1, the J call TRBJ2-2; 12 nucleotides agree with TRBD2. The CDR3 totals 15 residues. CDR1 is SQVTM, CDR2 ANQGSEA, per germline. Losses at the gene ends were 4 bases for V and 0 bases for J; bases not matched to a gene: 0. The CDR3 here is CSVGTSGANTGELFF. Written as DNA, the CDR3 is TGCAGCGTTGGGACTAGCGGGGCGAACACCGGGGAGCTGTTTTTT.

The chain carries TRBV5-1 and TRBJ2-2; 7 bases map to TRBD1. V lost 3 bases, J lost 3 bases, and 2 bases stayed unmatched. Germline V lookup: CDR1 SGHRS, CDR2 YFSETQ. The CDR3 is made up of 14 amino acids. The CDR3 here is CASSWDRHTGELFF. The CDR3 nucleotides read TGCGCCAGCAGCTGGGACAGACACACCGGGGAGCTGTTTTTT.

J is TRBJ2-1 and V is TRBV12-5; 7 positions match TRBD2. CDR3 size: 17 residues. Germline V gives CDR1 LGHNT, CDR2 FRNRAP. The J segment lost 4 bases and the V segment lost 0 bases, leaving 9 bases of the junction unmatched. The CDR3 sequence: CASGLVQGLAEYNEQFF. In DNA, the CDR3 is TGTGCTAGTGGTTTGGTACAAGGGCTAGCGGAATACAATGAGCAGTTCTTC.

The chain uses TRBV5-5 and TRBJ1-1; possible D gene TRBD1, 5 bases. The germline CDR1 and CDR2 sequences are SGHKS and YYEKEE (reference sequence). This CDR3 is 14 amino acids long. Trimming removed 4 bases at V and 2 bases at J, with 12 bases between. CDR3 amino acids: CASSRGEGNTEAFF. The CDR3 DNA follows: TGTGCCAGCAGCCGGGGGGAGGGAAACACTGAAGCTTTCTTT.

The chain uses TRBV19 and TRBJ1-1, with 8 positions matching TRBD1. Unmatched junction bases numbered 5, after V lost 5 bases and J lost 6 bases. The CDR3 has 13 residues. Looked up from germline, CDR1 is LNHDA and CDR2 is SQIVND (reference sequence). CDR3 nucleotide sequence: TGTGCCAGTAGTGTCGGGACAGGAGCTGAAGCTTTCTTT. Translated, it gives CASSVGTGAEAFF.

V gene TRBV19 combines with J gene TRBJ2-3; 9 positions match TRBD2. The V segment lost 6 bases and the J segment 6 bases; nucleotides outside the gene matches: 4. The CDR3 is 13 residues long. Germline CDR1 reads LNHDA; CDR2 reads SQIVND (reference sequence). The CDR3 DNA is TGTGCCAGTAGGGGACTAGCTTCTGATACGCAGTATTTT. Encoded protein: CASRGLASDTQYF.

This sequence joins TRBV11-2 and TRBJ2-5; the match to TRBD1 covers 7 bases. This CDR3 has 14 residues. Unmatched junction bases numbered 10, after V lost 5 bases and J lost 7 bases. Germline CDR1 is SGHAT and CDR2 is FQNNGV. CDR3 coding DNA: TGTGCCAGCAGCCGGGACAGTATCCCGGGGACCCAGTACTTC. As protein: CASSRDSIPGTQYF.

This clone was seen a handful of times. The V gene is TRBV7-9, the J gene TRBJ2-1; 9 bases map to TRBD2. Germline V gene lookup returns CDR1 SEHNR and CDR2 FQNEAQ (reference sequence). V was pared by 3 bases and J by 7 bases, with 7 bases of the junction left unmatched. The CDR3 totals 15 residues. Written as DNA, the CDR3 is TGTGCCAGCAGCTTTGGTAGCGGGAGTGGAAATGAGCAGTTCTTC. Translated: CASSFGSGSGNEQFF.

The chain joins TRBV19 to TRBJ2-5; 8 bases map to TRBD2. Per germline, CDR1 LNHDA and CDR2 SQIVND (reference sequence). V shed 3 bases, J shed 6 bases, and the junction held 9 bases outside the gene matches. The CDR3 is 15 amino acids. CDR3 bases: TGTGCCAGTAGTATCGGACTAGCCCGAAGCCAGACCCAGTACTTC. It codes for CASSIGLARSQTQYF.

The J gene is TRBJ2-5, the V gene TRBV7-9; TRBD2 matches 11 bases. From germline, CDR1 is SEHNR and CDR2 FQNEAQ (reference sequence). J lost 1 base, V lost 5 bases, and 0 bases had no gene match. This CDR3 is 14 amino acids long. CDR3 DNA sequence: TGTGCCAGCAGCGGACTAGCGGGCCAAGAGACCCAGTACTTC. Translated, it gives CASSGLAGQETQYF.

CDR3 region: CASSHPSGKTDTQYF. The CDR3 DNA reads as TGTGCCAGCAGCCACCCCAGCGGGAAGACAGATACGCAGTATTTT. The genes are TRBV7-9 and TRBJ2-3; 7 bases fit TRBD2. The CDR3 is 15 residues long. Germline V lookup: CDR1 SEHNR, CDR2 FQNEAQ (reference sequence). V lost 5 bases to trimming and J lost 3 bases; unmatched junction nucleotides: 8.

V gene TRBV5-4 combines with J gene TRBJ2-3; D unresolved. V lost 1 base to trimming and J lost 0 bases, with 6 bases between them. The CDR3 totals 14 residues. Germline lookup yields CDR1 SGHNT and CDR2 YYREEE (reference sequence). The CDR3 loop is CASSLSPSTDTQYF. The CDR3 DNA follows: TGTGCCAGCAGCTTGTCTCCCAGCACAGATACGCAGTATTTT.

The chain carries TRBV3-1 (or the pseudogene TRBV3-2) and TRBJ2-1, with 10 bases identical to TRBD2. The CDR3 runs to 17 residues. The germline V gene has CDR1 LGHDT and CDR2 YNNKEL (reference sequence). Trimming took 0 bases from V and 3 from J; bases not matched to a gene: 5. CDR3 nucleotide sequence: TGTGCCAGCAGCCAAGAGGTCTGGACTAGCGGCTACAATGAGCAGTTCTTC. This sequence encodes CASSQEVWTSGYNEQFF.

The chain recombines TRBV18 with TRBJ2-5; D possibly corresponds to TRBD2 (6 bases). In germline, CDR1 is KGHSH, CDR2 LQKENI. V was pared by 3 bases and J by 7 bases, with 12 bases between. The CDR3 contains 13 residues. The CDR3 bases are TGTGCCAGCTCACCCAGGGCGGAGGGGACCCAGTACTTC. Its translation is CASSPRAEGTQYF.

The J gene is TRBJ1-2, the V gene TRBV9, with 7 positions matching TRBD1. CDR1 is SGDLS and CDR2 is YYNGEE in the germline V gene. V dropped 0 bases and J dropped 6; count of bases not matched to a gene: 17. The CDR3 is made up of 18 amino acids. The CDR3 region is CASSVVKAEGAGGHGYTF. In nucleotides, the CDR3 is TGTGCCAGCAGCGTAGTAAAGGCCGAGGGGGCGGGAGGACATGGCTACACCTTC.

This clone appeared once. V and J are TRBV4-3 and TRBJ2-2; possibly TRBD2 for D (5 bases). CDR3 length equals 16 residues. Germline-derived CDR1 and CDR2 are LGHNA and YSLEER. Trimming stripped 4 bases from V and 0 bases from J, with 12 bases between. DNA for the CDR3: TGCGCCAGCAGCCCGAGCGGTGGGGCGAACACCGGGGAGCTGTTTTTT. Translating it yields CASSPSGGANTGELFF.

The rearrangement uses TRBV27 and TRBJ1-2, with a weak D call TRBD1 (6 bases). CDR1 MNHEY and CDR2 SMNVEV come from the germline V gene (reference sequence). CDR3 length equals 13 residues. V was shortened by 5 bases and J by 5 bases, with 12 bases between the two germline ends. The CDR3 nucleotides read TGTGCCAGCAGTCAAAGGGGGGGTTATGGCTACACCTTC. This codes for CASSQRGGYGYTF.

In this sample, this clone turned up a few times. This sequence joins TRBV5-5 and TRBJ1-1; no clear D gene. Trimming cost V 4 bases and J 5 bases, with 15 bases left between them. Looked up from germline, CDR1 is SGHKS and CDR2 is YYEKEE (reference sequence). This CDR3 has 14 amino acids. CDR3 nucleotides: TGTGCCAGCAGCGCGGCGTCGATGAGGACTGAAGCTTTCTTT. Residues: CASSAASMRTEAFF. The full variable domain, with the rest looked up from reference TRBV5-5 and TRBJ1-1, is DAGVTQSPTHLIKTRGQQVTLRCSPISGHKSVSWYQQVLGQGPQFIFQYYEKEERGRGNFPDRFSARQFPNYSSELNVNALLLGDSALYLCASSAASMRTEAFFGQGTRLTVV.

This rearrangement joins TRBV12-3 or TRBV12-4 to TRBJ2-6; 8 nucleotides line up with TRBD1. The CDR3 extends over 13 amino acids. Trimming removed 6 bases from V and 10 bases from J; junction bases left unmatched: 5. CDR3 DNA sequence: TGTGCCAGCAGACAAGGACAGGGAAACGTCCTGACTTTC. Its protein is CASRQGQGNVLTF.

The V call is TRBV11-3, the J call TRBJ2-5, with TRBD1 identical over 7 bases. V lost 5 bases, J lost 5 bases, and 17 bases stayed unmatched. The CDR3 sequence is 17 residues long. Germline assignment: CDR1 SGHNT and CDR2 YENEEA. CDR3 sequence: CASSPMTPWQGVETQYF. The CDR3 nucleotides are TGTGCCAGCAGCCCGATGACACCTTGGCAGGGGGTGGAGACCCAGTACTTC.

Details on this clone: The junction departs from germline at one end; a sequencing error may be responsible. This sequence joins TRBV7-7 and TRBJ2-1, with unresolved D. The CDR3 sequence is 16 residues long. Looked up from germline, CDR1 is SSHAT and CDR2 is FNYEAQ (reference sequence). CDR3 amino acids: CASSLGSREPYNEQFF. The DNA of the CDR3 is TGTGCTAGCAGCTTAGGATCACGAGAACCTTACAATGAGCAGTTCTTC.

The rearrangement uses TRBV5-1 and TRBJ2-1; D possibly corresponds to TRBD1 (6 bases). The CDR3 is 12 residues long. V was shortened by 2 bases and J by 7 bases, with 7 bases between the two germline ends. Germline V gene lookup returns CDR1 SGHRS and CDR2 YFSETQ. Here the CDR3 reads CASSLQGNEQFF. Here the CDR3 DNA reads TGCGCCAGCAGCTTACAGGGTAATGAGCAGTTCTTC.

The CDR3 coding sequence is TGTGCCAGTAGCAGTCGAGGACAGGGAGTGAACACTGAAGCTTTCTTT. Amino acid sequence: CASSSRGQGVNTEAFF. The chain couples TRBV19 to TRBJ1-1; 8 bases are a match to TRBD1. With V trimmed by 6 bases and J by 0 bases, 9 bases remained unmatched. Germline CDR1 LNHDA, CDR2 SQIVND (reference sequence). The CDR3 extends over 16 amino acids.

This clone occurred once. This chain links TRBV7-2 with TRBJ2-1, with D maybe TRBD1 (6 bases). This CDR3 contains 15 residues. CDR1 is SGHTA and CDR2 is FQGNSA in the germline V gene. Trimming left V 0 bases short and J 3 bases short, with 9 bases between. The CDR3 is CASSLATGSYNEQFF. The CDR3 DNA reads as TGTGCCAGCAGCTTAGCCACAGGGAGCTACAATGAGCAGTTCTTC.

The V and J genes are TRBV9 and TRBJ2-2, with 7 positions matching TRBD1. V shed 0 bases, J shed 4 bases, and the junction held 6 bases outside the gene matches. The CDR3 covers 16 residues. Germline assignment: CDR1 SGDLS and CDR2 YYNGEE. The CDR3 DNA is TGTGCCAGCAGCGTAGGACTTCCAGGGGGCACCGGGGAGCTGTTTTTT. This translates into CASSVGLPGGTGELFF.

V gene TRBV5-1 combines with J gene TRBJ2-3, with 7 positions matching TRBD2. The ends lost 2 bases at V and 0 bases at J; junction bases unmatched: 3. Per the germline V gene, CDR1 is SGHRS and CDR2 is YFSETQ. This CDR3 region has 15 residues. This chain's CDR3 is CASSLLGGSTDTQYF. The CDR3 nucleotides read TGCGCCAGCAGCTTACTCGGGGGGAGCACAGATACGCAGTATTTT.

In this sample, this clone turned up many times. The chain recombines TRBV9 with TRBJ2-1, with 10 bases aligning to TRBD2. Per germline, CDR1 SGDLS and CDR2 YYNGEE. Trimming cost V 4 bases and J 4 bases; bases outside gene matches: 2. This CDR3 spans 14 amino acids. In DNA, the CDR3 is TGTGCCAGCAGCCCTAGCGGGAGTTACAATGAGCAGTTCTTC. This encodes CASSPSGSYNEQFF.